The 16 T cell receptor beta chains below were found in one sample sequenced in a study of blood T cell repertoires in COVID-19. Assay used: immunoSEQ multiplex PCR; TCRdb lists only in-frame clones, some missing. Altogether tens of thousands of clones are present, 65% to 90% being singletons, with the ten largest covering around 25%. The source material was peripheral blood. The receptors were sampled from an older man with active COVID-19.

V is TRBV27 and J is TRBJ2-7, with TRBD2 as a possible D gene (6 bases). V dropped 4 bases and J dropped 2 bases, with 9 bases sitting between them. Germline V gene lookup returns CDR1 MNHEY and CDR2 SMNVEV (reference sequence). The CDR3 is made up of 13 amino acids. The CDR3 nucleotides read TGTGCCAGCAGTTCCAGCGGGCCCTACGAGCAGTACTTC. It is translated as CASSSSGPYEQYF.

The J gene is TRBJ1-1, the V gene TRBV12-3 or TRBV12-4; possible D gene TRBD1, 5 bases. Trimming removed 2 bases from V and 6 bases from J, with 10 bases in between. CDR3 length: 13 residues. This CDR3 is CASSLIGTSEAFF. The CDR3 DNA follows: TGTGCCAGCAGTTTAATCGGGACTTCTGAAGCTTTCTTT.

The chain employs TRBV2 and TRBJ1-5; D call uncertain. Trimming removed 7 bases at V and 1 base at J, with 8 bases between. The CDR3 has 13 residues. The germline CDR1 and CDR2 sequences are SNHLY and FYNNEI. CDR3: CASMAESNQPQHF. CDR3 bases: TGTGCCAGCATGGCGGAGAGCAATCAGCCCCAGCATTTT.

CDR3 coding DNA: TGTGCCACCAGTGGTATGGCGGGAGGTCCTTCTAGCACAGATACGCAGTATTTT. Translation gives CATSGMAGGPSSTDTQYF. V and J are TRBV24-1 and TRBJ2-3; 8 bases line up with TRBD2. The germline V gene has CDR1 KGHDR and CDR2 SFDVKD. The trim removed 5 bases at V and 0 bases at J, leaving 12 bases unmatched. The CDR3 runs to 18 residues.

The rearrangement uses TRBV30 and TRBJ1-6; D possibly corresponds to TRBD1 (6 bases). From germline, CDR1 is GTSNPN and CDR2 SVGIG (reference sequence). This CDR3 comprises 19 residues. V gave up 0 bases and J gave up 4 bases, with 22 bases separating them. The chain's CDR3 is CAWSVRGQGGVLYNSPLHF. The DNA of the CDR3 is TGTGCCTGGAGTGTACGGGGGCAGGGAGGGGTTCTTTATAATTCACCCCTCCACTTT.

This sequence joins TRBV10-2 and TRBJ2-7; D uncertain. The CDR3 is made up of 11 amino acids. Germline CDR1 WSHSY, CDR2 SAAADI. Trimming took 4 bases from V and 6 from J, leaving 7 bases between them. The CDR3 nucleotides are TGCGCCAGCAGTGTCGGGTCCGAGCAGTACTTC. Translation gives CASSVGSEQYF.

This chain links TRBV2 with TRBJ2-7; 8 bases agree with TRBD1. Germline V gene data show CDR1 as SNHLY and CDR2 as FYNNEI. The CDR3 runs to 15 residues. The V and J ends lost 2 bases and 2 bases, in that order; junction bases with no gene match: 5. The CDR3 loop reads CASSERTGNPYEQYF. The CDR3 DNA follows: TGTGCCAGCAGTGAAAGGACAGGGAACCCCTACGAGCAGTACTTC.

The chain joins TRBV5-1 to TRBJ2-5; 7 positions agree with TRBD1. The CDR3 has 15 residues. Losses at the gene ends were 0 bases for V and 4 bases for J; bases not matched to a gene: 6. Germline CDR1 is SGHRS and CDR2 is YFSETQ. For the CDR3, the DNA is TGCGCCAGCAGCTTGGAACAGGGGCATCGAGAGACCCAGTACTTC. Translation gives CASSLEQGHRETQYF. The full variable domain, rest sourced from reference TRBV5-1 and TRBJ2-5, is KAGVTQTPRYLIKTRGQQVTLSCSPISGHRSVSWYQQTPGQGLQFLFEYFSETQRNKGNFPGRFSGRQFSNSRSEMNVSTLELGDSALYLCASSLEQGHRETQYFGPGTRLLVL.

J is TRBJ2-7 and V is TRBV28; weak D call: TRBD2 (5 bases). With 7 bases removed from V and 2 bases from J, the gap between germline ends came to 9 bases. The CDR3 is 12 amino acids. Germline V lookup: CDR1 MDHEN, CDR2 SYDVKM. CDR3 sequence (DNA): TGTGCCAGCAACGGGGTAACCTACGAGCAGTACTTC. Protein sequence: CASNGVTYEQYF.

J is TRBJ2-1 and V is TRBV3-1 (or the pseudogene TRBV3-2); 7 bases map to TRBD1. CDR1 is LGHDT and CDR2 is YNNKEL in the germline V gene (reference sequence). The junction had 5 bases not matched to a gene; V was cut back by 0 bases and J by 3 bases. The CDR3 is 16 residues long. CDR3 protein: CASSQDSGQSYNEQFF. The CDR3 DNA sequence: TGTGCCAGCAGCCAAGATTCGGGACAGAGCTACAATGAGCAGTTCTTC.

The rearrangement joins TRBV5-4 to TRBJ2-5; the match to TRBD1 covers 8 bases. V was pared by 4 bases and J by 5 bases, with 10 bases of the junction left unmatched. The germline V gene has CDR1 SGHNT and CDR2 YYREEE (reference sequence). There are 15 residues in the CDR3. The CDR3 region is CASSRPTGDGETQYF. The CDR3 nucleotides are TGTGCCAGCAGCCGCCCGACAGGGGATGGGGAGACCCAGTACTTC.

This chain joins TRBV24-1 and TRBJ1-5; 8 bases fit TRBD1. Looked up from germline, CDR1 is KGHDR and CDR2 is SFDVKD. The CDR3 runs to 17 residues. The ends lost 0 bases at V and 6 bases at J; junction bases unmatched: 9. Here the CDR3 DNA reads TGTGCCACCAGTGATTTGGGGACAGGAAGATATGGTCAGCCCCAGCATTTT. Encoded protein: CATSDLGTGRYGQPQHF.

The chain uses TRBV24-1 and TRBJ2-1; 7 bases align to TRBD1. The CDR3 spans 14 residues. V lost 6 bases, J lost 4 bases, and 5 bases stayed unmatched. The germline gives CDR1 KGHDR, CDR2 SFDVKD. For the CDR3, the DNA is TGTGCCACCAGTCCAGGGGGATCGTACAATGAGCAGTTCTTC. Translated, it gives CATSPGGSYNEQFF.

The gene calls are TRBV18 and TRBJ2-1, with D tentatively TRBD1 (5 bases). Germline lookup yields CDR1 KGHSH and CDR2 LQKENI. The CDR3 is 17 residues long. The V gene lost 1 base and the J gene lost 4 bases, with 17 bases spanning the gap. The CDR3 region is CASSPRAGQVGYNEQFF. The DNA of the CDR3 is TGTGCCAGCTCACCACGGGCAGGGCAGGTGGGATACAATGAGCAGTTCTTC.

The CDR3 DNA is TGTGCCAGCAGCACCACAGGGGGCGCGGCTGAGACCCAGTACTTC. The encoded protein is CASSTTGGAAETQYF. The chain is built from TRBV11-2 and TRBJ2-5, with 9 positions matching TRBD1. Germline assignment: CDR1 SGHAT and CDR2 FQNNGV. V was clipped by 5 bases and J by 5 bases; unmatched bases: 9. The CDR3 is made up of 15 amino acids.

There are a few counts of this clone. V gene TRBV5-4 combines with J gene TRBJ2-1; D is uncertain. Per the germline V gene, CDR1 is SGHNT and CDR2 is YYREEE (reference sequence). The CDR3 consists of 16 residues. V was trimmed by 4 bases and J by 0 bases, leaving 14 bases between them. The CDR3 DNA follows: TGTGCCAGCAGCCCACGCACCCTGAGCTCCTACAATGAGCAGTTCTTC. Translated, it gives CASSPRTLSSYNEQFF.